The entry below describes one T cell receptor (beta chain). Its target is not known. CDR1 is SEHNR, CDR2 FQNEAQ, per germline (reference sequence). The trim removed 1 base at V and 5 bases at J, leaving 7 bases unmatched. The CDR3 extends over 17 amino acids. The data were taken from a study of T-cell memory formation after mild COVID-19. Study-level findings and limits: Clones that contracted from day 15 to 85 were balanced CD4/CD8, while later expanders leaned CD4+. Some responding clones appeared in pre-infection memory, suggesting cross-reactive memory joined. Researchers could not confirm that second-wave clones peaking on day 37 targeted SARS-CoV-2.

One entry per CDR3 protein, called by TCRdb with MiXCR from the 5' RACE reads. The table shows hundreds of thousands of distinct CDR3 sequences, with 20% to 25% occurring only once. The source of this sequence is an adult woman who had mild COVID-19 (a few samples of this study predate the infection). Cell type and time point are not known. The genes are TRBV7-9 and TRBJ2-1; TRBD2 matches at 11 bases. The sample taken for sequencing was PBMCs or a T cell subset sorted from them (not recorded which). The CDR3 nucleotides are TGTGCCAGCAGCTTAGTTCTTACGACTAGCGGGAACAATGAGCAGTTCTTC. This translates into CASSLVLTTSGNNEQFF.